Listed below are T cell receptor beta chains from one sample, sequenced in a study of blood T cell repertoires in COVID-19. Data came from immunoSEQ multiplex PCR; TCRdb stores just in-frame clones and leaves some out. Of approximately 210,000 clones listed, 84% are singletons. Sequencing was performed on peripheral blood. The source is a woman between 70 and 85 years old with active or convalescent COVID-19. CDR3s include the opening cysteine and the closing phenylalanine or tryptophan. A D gene is named only where the DNA matches it firmly. Only some rows state a clone size, as once, few, many or a class for expanded clones.

D: TRBD1
V: TRBV19
size: once
J: TRBJ1-1
DNA: TGTGCCAGTAACATCCGGACAGGCAGAGGGACTGAAGCTTTCTTT
CDR3: CASNIRTGRGTEAFF

D: TRBD1
V: TRBV5-1
size: -
J: TRBJ1-2
DNA: TGCGCCAGCAGCTTTAAGACAGGGGGACTTAACTATGGCTACACCTTC
CDR3: CASSFKTGGLNYGYTF

D: TRBD1
V: TRBV19
size: few
J: TRBJ2-7
DNA: TGTGCCAGTCGGGACAGGGTCAGCGAGCAGTACTTC
CDR3: CASRDRVSEQYF

D: -
V: TRBV7-2
size: -
J: TRBJ2-2
DNA: TGTGCCAGCAGCCCAAGACTAGCCGGGGAGCTGTTTTTT
CDR3: CASSPRLAGELFF

D: -
V: TRBV5-6
size: -
J: TRBJ1-6
DNA: TGTGCCAGCAGCTCGGGGGGGGGCACTTCACCCCTCCACTTT
CDR3: CASSSGGGTSPLHF

D: TRBD2
V: TRBV2
size: once
J: TRBJ2-4
DNA: TGTGCCAGCGCAGCGGAGGGGAGGGCCCGGGGAAACATTCAGTACTTC
CDR3: CASAAEGRARGNIQYF

D: TRBD1
V: TRBV2
size: -
J: TRBJ2-1
DNA: TGTGCCAGCAGGGGGACAGGGATCTACAATGAGCAGTTCTTC
CDR3: CASRGTGIYNEQFF

D: TRBD1
V: TRBV5-1
size: -
J: TRBJ1-1
DNA: TGCGCCAGCACGACAGGGCAGGATACTGAAGCTTTCTTT
CDR3: CASTTGQDTEAFF

D: TRBD1
V: TRBV30
size: -
J: TRBJ2-2
DNA: TGTGCCTGGGTGGACAGGAAAAGGGTCGGGGAGCTGTTTTTT
CDR3: CAWVDRKRVGELFF

D: -
V: TRBV5-4
size: -
J: TRBJ1-1
DNA: TGTGCCAGCAGCTTGCAGGGGATGAACACTGAAGCTTTCTTT
CDR3: CASSLQGMNTEAFF

D: -
V: TRBV5-1
size: -
J: TRBJ2-5
DNA: TGCGCCAGCAGCTTGGCCACACTTTCTGCGGGGCAAGAGACCCAGTACTTC
CDR3: CASSLATLSAGQETQYF

D: -
V: TRBV18
size: -
J: TRBJ1-1
DNA: TGTGCCAGCTCACCCCGGACAGCCCCGAACACTGAAGCTTTCTTT
CDR3: CASSPRTAPNTEAFF